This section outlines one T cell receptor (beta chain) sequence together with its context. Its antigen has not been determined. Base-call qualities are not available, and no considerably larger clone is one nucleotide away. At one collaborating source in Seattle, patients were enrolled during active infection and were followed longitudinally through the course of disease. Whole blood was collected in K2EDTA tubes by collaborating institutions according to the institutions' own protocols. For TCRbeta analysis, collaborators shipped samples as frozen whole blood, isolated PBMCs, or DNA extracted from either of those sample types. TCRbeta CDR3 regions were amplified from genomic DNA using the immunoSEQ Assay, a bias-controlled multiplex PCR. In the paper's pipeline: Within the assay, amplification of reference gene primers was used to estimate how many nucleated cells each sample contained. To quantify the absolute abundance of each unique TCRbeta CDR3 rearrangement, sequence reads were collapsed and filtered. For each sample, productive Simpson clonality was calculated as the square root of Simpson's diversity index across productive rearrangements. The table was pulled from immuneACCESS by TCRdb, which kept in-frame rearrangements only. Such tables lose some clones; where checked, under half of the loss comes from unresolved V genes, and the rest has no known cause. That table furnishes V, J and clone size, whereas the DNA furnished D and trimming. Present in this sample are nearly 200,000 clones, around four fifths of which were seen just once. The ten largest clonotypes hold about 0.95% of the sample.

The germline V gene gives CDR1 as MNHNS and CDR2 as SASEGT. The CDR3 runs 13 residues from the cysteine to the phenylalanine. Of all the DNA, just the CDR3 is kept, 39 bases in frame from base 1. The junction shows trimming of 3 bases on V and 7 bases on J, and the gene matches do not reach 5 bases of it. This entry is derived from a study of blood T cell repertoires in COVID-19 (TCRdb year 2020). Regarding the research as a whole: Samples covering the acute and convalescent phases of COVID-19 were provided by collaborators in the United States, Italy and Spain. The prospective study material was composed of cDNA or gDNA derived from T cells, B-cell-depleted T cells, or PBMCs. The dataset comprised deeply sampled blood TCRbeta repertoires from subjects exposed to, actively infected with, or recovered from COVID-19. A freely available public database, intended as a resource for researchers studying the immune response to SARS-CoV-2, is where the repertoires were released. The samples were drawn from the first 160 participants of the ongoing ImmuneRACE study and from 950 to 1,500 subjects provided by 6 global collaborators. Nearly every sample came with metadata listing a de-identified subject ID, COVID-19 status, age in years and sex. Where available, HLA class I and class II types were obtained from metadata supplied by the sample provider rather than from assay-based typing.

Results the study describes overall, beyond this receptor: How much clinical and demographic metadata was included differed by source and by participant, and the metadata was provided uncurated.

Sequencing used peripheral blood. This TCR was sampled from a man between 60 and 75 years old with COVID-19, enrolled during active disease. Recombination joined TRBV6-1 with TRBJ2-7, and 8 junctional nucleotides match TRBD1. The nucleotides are TGTGCCAGCAGTGAGGGACAGGCGCGGGAGCAGTACTTC. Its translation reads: CASSEGQAREQYF.